The present T cell receptor beta chain was sequenced within a study of T cells in Graves' hyperthyroidism and ophthalmopathy. CDR1 and CDR2 (germline): MNHEY, SVGAGI. The CDR3 extends over 15 amino acids. Trimming removed 0 bases at V and 7 bases at J, with 14 bases between. There were TCR beta CDR3 regions amplified from RNA transcripts. First-round RT-PCR with HTBI primers amplified the TCR CDR3 region. Via MiXCR, TCRdb re-called the multiplex PCR reads, giving one row per CDR3 protein. This sample has fewer than 650,000 distinct CDR3 sequences, with 14% found just once. The patients, who ranged from 18 to 65 in age, presented with newly diagnosed hyperthyroidism lasting under 2 months.

The clonotype comes from a woman aged 25-40 years with Graves' hyperthyroidism that later progressed to Graves' ophthalmopathy. The chain employs TRBV6-5 and TRBJ2-3, with D perhaps matching TRBD1 (6 bases). Source material: blood. The CDR3 sequence is CASSYSKQGSHTQYF. The CDR3 nucleotides are TGTGCCAGCAGTTACTCTAAACAGGGTAGCCATACGCAGTATTTT.